This TCR beta chain was found in a study of cytomegalovirus exposure and HLA in healthy donors. PCR used 60 Vbeta primers and 13 Jbeta primers. TCRdb keeps only in-frame clones here, not all; method: immunoSEQ multiplex PCR. The sample lists about 150,000 clones, roughly 84% occurring once. The sequenced material came from PBMCs. This TCR was sampled from a young man in good health and CMV-seronegative.

CDR3 protein: CASSGTGYGYTF. The CDR3 region has the DNA TGTGCCAGCAGCGGGACAGGCTATGGCTACACCTTC. The gene calls are TRBV28 and TRBJ1-2; 8 positions agree with TRBD1. Germline V lookup: CDR1 MDHEN, CDR2 SYDVKM. The CDR3 spans 12 residues. V shed 6 bases and J 4 bases; nucleotides not matched to a gene: 1.